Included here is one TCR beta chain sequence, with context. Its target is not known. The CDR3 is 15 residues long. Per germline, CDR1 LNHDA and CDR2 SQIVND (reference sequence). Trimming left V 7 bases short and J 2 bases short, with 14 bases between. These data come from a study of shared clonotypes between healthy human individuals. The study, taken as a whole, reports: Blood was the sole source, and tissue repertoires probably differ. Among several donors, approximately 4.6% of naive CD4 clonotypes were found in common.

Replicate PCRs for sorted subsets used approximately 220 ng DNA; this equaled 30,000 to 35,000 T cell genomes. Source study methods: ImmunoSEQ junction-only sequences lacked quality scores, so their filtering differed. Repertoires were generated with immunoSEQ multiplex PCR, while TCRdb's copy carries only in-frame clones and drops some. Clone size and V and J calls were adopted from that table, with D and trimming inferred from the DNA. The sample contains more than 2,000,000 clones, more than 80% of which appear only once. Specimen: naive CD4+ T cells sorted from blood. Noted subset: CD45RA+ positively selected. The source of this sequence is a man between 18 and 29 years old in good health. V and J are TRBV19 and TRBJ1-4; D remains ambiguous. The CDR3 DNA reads TGTGCCAGTACAGGAGAGGGCACCACTAATGAAAAACTGTTTTTT. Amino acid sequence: CASTGEGTTNEKLFF. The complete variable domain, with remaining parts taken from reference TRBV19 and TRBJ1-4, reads DGGITQSPKYLFRKEGQNVTLSCEQNLNHDAMYWYRQDPGQGLRLIYYSQIVNDFQKGDIAEGYSVSREKKESFPLTVTSAQKNPTAFYLCASTGEGTTNEKLFFGSGTQLSVL.